This note documents a single T cell receptor (beta chain) sequence. The sample is drawn from a study of control samples from healthy donors and cancer patients. The repertoire was sequenced with immunoSEQ multiplex PCR; TCRdb's copy has only in-frame clones and lacks some. The table lists over 100,000 clones, approximately 90% of them singletons. This CDR3 comprises 16 residues. Germline values: CDR1 PRHDT, CDR2 FYEKMQ (reference sequence). J gave up 5 bases and V 0 bases, and 8 bases lay outside the gene matches. The gene calls are TRBV13 and TRBJ2-7; TRBD2 matches 9 bases. The specimen was blood. The receptor was isolated from a woman in her forties or fifties in good health. The CDR3 sequence: CASSLGRSSGVDEQYF. The DNA of the CDR3 is TGTGCCAGCAGCTTAGGCCGGTCTAGCGGGGTGGACGAGCAGTACTTC.